Following are 31 T cell receptor beta chains from one sample sequenced in a study of blood T cell repertoires in COVID-19. Data came from immunoSEQ multiplex PCR; TCRdb stores just in-frame clones and leaves some out. The sample yields approximately 440,000 clones, around 88% seen once. What was sequenced was peripheral blood. The receptors were gathered from a woman aged 45-59 years with COVID-19, enrolled during active disease.

V is TRBV9 and J is TRBJ1-1; no definite D call. Trimming cost V 2 bases and J 1 base, with 12 bases left between them. Per the germline V gene, CDR1 is SGDLS and CDR2 is YYNGEE. The CDR3 is 15 amino acids. CDR3 DNA sequence: TGTGCCAGCAGCGTTGGAGGCTCGGGGAACACTGAAGCTTTCTTT. This translates into CASSVGGSGNTEAFF.

This clone was seen a single time. The V call is TRBV13, the J call TRBJ2-3; 8 bases line up with TRBD2. The CDR3 is 15 amino acids. CDR1 and CDR2 (germline): PRHDT, FYEKMQ (reference sequence). V shed 2 bases and J 3 bases; nucleotides not matched to a gene: 4. CDR3 protein: CASSLSGGPTDTQYF. CDR3 sequence (DNA): TGTGCCAGCAGCTTATCGGGGGGGCCTACAGATACGCAGTATTTT.

CDR3: CASSVGGAGNTIYF. The CDR3 coding sequence is TGTGCCAGCAGTGTGGGGGGGGCTGGAAACACCATATATTTT. The V call is TRBV2, the J call TRBJ1-3; D may be TRBD1 (5 bases). Trimming shortened V by 4 bases and J by 2 bases, and 9 bases separated the two germline ends. Germline CDR1 SNHLY, CDR2 FYNNEI. CDR3 length: 14 amino acids.

The chain has TRBV7-9 and TRBJ1-4, with D possibly being TRBD1 (6 bases). Trimming removed 5 bases at V and 3 bases at J, with 13 bases between. This CDR3 has 15 residues. The V gene's germline CDR1 is SEHNR and CDR2 FQNEAQ (reference sequence). The DNA for the CDR3 is TGTGCCAGCAGCCCCGCGGGGGCTGCTAATGAAAAACTGTTTTTT. It specifies CASSPAGAANEKLFF.

This clone was counted between two and nine times. This chain links TRBV6-5 with TRBJ2-7, with D perhaps matching TRBD2 (6 bases). CDR3 size: 15 residues. From germline, CDR1 is MNHEY and CDR2 SVGAGI. Trimming took off 0 bases at V and 7 bases at J, with 16 bases between the two ends. DNA for the CDR3: TGTGCCAGCAGTTACTCGCGGGACGGAGGTTTGGAGCAGTACTTC. Its translation is CASSYSRDGGLEQYF.

The chain carries TRBV7-2 and TRBJ1-6; no clear D gene. V lost 0 bases and J lost 9, with 12 bases in between. CDR1 is SGHTA, CDR2 FQGNSA, per germline. There are 15 residues in the CDR3. The CDR3 region is CASSLAIDSFSPLHF. The DNA for the CDR3 is TGTGCCAGCAGCTTAGCGATCGACTCCTTTTCACCCCTCCACTTT.

V and J are TRBV9 and TRBJ1-6; TRBD1 matches at 9 bases. Germline CDR1 and CDR2: SGDLS and YYNGEE. The CDR3 runs to 15 residues. Trimming removed 0 bases from V and 6 bases from J; junction bases left unmatched: 1. CDR3 sequence reads: CASSVAGQGNSPLHF. As DNA, the CDR3 is TGTGCCAGCAGCGTAGCGGGACAGGGTAATTCACCCCTCCACTTT.

The gene calls are TRBV27 and TRBJ2-3; no reliable D call. Deletions cut 5 bases from V and 0 bases from J, with 12 bases between. The germline V gene encodes CDR1 MNHEY and CDR2 SMNVEV (reference sequence). The CDR3 has 15 amino acids. The DNA of the CDR3 is TGTGCCAGCAGTCCCTTAGCATCTAGCACAGATACGCAGTATTTT. Translated, it gives CASSPLASSTDTQYF.

The V call is TRBV3-1 (or the pseudogene TRBV3-2), the J call TRBJ1-2, with 7 bases that match TRBD1. Germline CDR1 is LGHDT and CDR2 is YNNKEL (reference sequence). V shed 0 bases and J 4 bases; nucleotides not matched to a gene: 8. The CDR3 loop spans 16 amino acids. This CDR3 is CASSQDEGALPYGYTF. The CDR3 region has the DNA TGTGCCAGCAGCCAAGATGAGGGGGCTCTCCCCTATGGCTACACCTTC.

V gene TRBV2 combines with J gene TRBJ2-3; possible D gene TRBD1, 6 bases. CDR1 SNHLY and CDR2 FYNNEI come from the germline V gene. The V gene lost 5 bases and the J gene lost 4 bases, with 10 bases spanning the gap. The CDR3 sequence is 13 residues long. The DNA of the CDR3 is TGTGCCAGCAGTATTGCAGGGGCAGATACGCAGTATTTT. This translates into CASSIAGADTQYF. Full variable domain (rest looked up from reference TRBV2 and TRBJ2-3): EPEVTQTPSHQVTQMGQEVILRCVPISNHLYFYWYRQILGQKVEFLVSFYNNEISEKSEIFDDQFSVERPDGSNFTLKIRSTKLEDSAMYFCASSIAGADTQYFGPGTRLTVL.

The chain uses TRBV6-5 and TRBJ1-2, with 9 bases fitting TRBD1. Germline assignment: CDR1 MNHEY and CDR2 SVGAGI. The CDR3 loop spans 14 amino acids. V shed 8 bases and J 5 bases; nucleotides not matched to a gene: 9. CDR3 residues: CASARDRARYGYTF. The CDR3 region has the DNA TGTGCCAGCGCGAGGGACAGGGCGAGGTATGGCTACACCTTC.

CDR3 region: CASSPLTAGTEAFF. As DNA, the CDR3 is TGCGCCAGCAGCCCACTTACTGCGGGCACTGAAGCTTTCTTT. The gene calls are TRBV5-1 and TRBJ1-1, with D unresolved. This CDR3 is built from 14 residues. The V end was cut by 4 bases, the J end by 4 bases, with 14 bases between. The germline gives CDR1 SGHRS, CDR2 YFSETQ.

This chain joins TRBV5-1 and TRBJ2-3; D may be TRBD1 (6 bases). V dropped 4 bases and J dropped 2 bases, with 11 bases sitting between them. The CDR3 length is 14 residues. Germline V gives CDR1 SGHRS, CDR2 YFSETQ. The CDR3 sequence: CASSHRASTDTQYF. In DNA form, the CDR3 reads TGCGCCAGCAGCCACAGGGCGTCCACAGATACGCAGTATTTT.

The chain couples TRBV29-1 to TRBJ1-2; TRBD1 agrees at 8 bases. CDR1 SQVTM and CDR2 ANQGSEA come from the germline V gene. This CDR3 is built from 14 residues. V lost 5 bases and J lost 4; bases outside the gene matches: 9. The CDR3 region is CSVTRQGIAYGYTF. In nucleotides, the CDR3 is TGCAGCGTTACCAGACAGGGGATTGCCTATGGCTACACCTTC.

This clone was counted a single time. The chain carries TRBV27 and TRBJ1-5; D remains ambiguous. The CDR3 is 13 amino acids. Germline CDR1 and CDR2: MNHEY and SMNVEV (reference sequence). V gave up 6 bases and J gave up 7 bases, with 13 bases separating them. CDR3 nucleotide sequence: TGTGCCAGCAGCCGCGGGCCCTCCCAGCCCCAGCATTTT. Encoded protein: CASSRGPSQPQHF.

The CDR3 region has the DNA TGCGCCAGCTCCAATCGGGGACAGGCTGGGAACACTGAAGCTTTCTTT. It codes for CASSNRGQAGNTEAFF. V usage is TRBV10-2 and J usage is TRBJ1-1, with TRBD1 identical over 8 bases. Germline V gene data show CDR1 as WSHSY and CDR2 as SAAADI. The CDR3 is 16 residues long. After removal of 8 bases from V and 1 base from J, the junction contained 12 bases not matched to a gene.

About this clone itself: The same CDR3 arises from other DNA sequences in this sample as well. V and J are TRBV19 and TRBJ2-7; TRBD1 agrees at 9 bases. From germline, CDR1 is LNHDA and CDR2 SQIVND (reference sequence). The trim removed 3 bases at V and 0 bases at J, leaving 0 bases unmatched. The CDR3 is 14 amino acids. As DNA, the CDR3 is TGTGCCAGTAGTATGACAGGGGGCTCCTACGAGCAGTACTTC. Translating gives CASSMTGGSYEQYF. Filled out from reference TRBV19 and TRBJ2-7, the complete variable domain reads DGGITQSPKYLFRKEGQNVTLSCEQNLNHDAMYWYRQDPGQGLRLIYYSQIVNDFQKGDIAEGYSVSREKKESFPLTVTSAQKNPTAFYLCASSMTGGSYEQYFGPGTRLTVT.

V is TRBV5-6 and J is TRBJ1-5; tentative D call: TRBD1 (5 bases). The germline CDR1 and CDR2 sequences are SGHDT and YYEEEE. Deletions cut 4 bases from V and 6 bases from J, with 17 bases between. The CDR3 is 15 residues long. The CDR3 DNA is TGTGCCAGCAGCCGCGACGGCAGGGAATCTCAGCCCCAGCATTTT. Translation: CASSRDGRESQPQHF.

The genes are TRBV28 and TRBJ1-4; D is uncertain. In germline, CDR1 is MDHEN, CDR2 SYDVKM. Trimming shortened V by 7 bases and J by 2 bases, and 8 bases separated the two germline ends. The CDR3 contains 13 residues. The CDR3 loop is CASTMNTNEKLFF. The CDR3 nucleotides read TGTGCCAGCACTATGAACACTAATGAAAAACTGTTTTTT.

The chain has TRBV28 and TRBJ1-4; TRBD1 is a possible D gene (6 bases). Germline V gene sequence: CDR1 MDHEN, CDR2 SYDVKM. Trimming removed 2 bases at V and 5 bases at J, with 9 bases between. The length of the CDR3 is 14 residues. CDR3 sequence (DNA): TGTGCCAGCAGTTTAACAGGGAGAAATGAAAAACTGTTTTTT. Translation gives CASSLTGRNEKLFF.

The chain uses TRBV4-1 and TRBJ1-6, with TRBD1 as a possible D gene (5 bases). The CDR3 covers 17 residues. Germline CDR1 MGHRA, CDR2 YSYEKL. The V gene lost 1 base and the J gene lost 2 bases, with 12 bases spanning the gap. CDR3 loop: CASSQAWPGTYNSPLHF. The CDR3 DNA sequence: TGCGCCAGCAGCCAAGCCTGGCCAGGGACCTATAATTCACCCCTCCACTTT.

J is TRBJ1-2 and V is TRBV5-4; D is unclear. V dropped 0 bases and J dropped 8 bases, with 14 bases sitting between them. Germline V CDR1 and CDR2: SGHNT, YYREEE (reference sequence). The CDR3 covers 14 residues. The CDR3 is CASSLVDFNRGYTF. CDR3 in DNA: TGTGCCAGCAGCTTGGTGGACTTTAACCGGGGCTACACCTTC.

This rearrangement joins TRBV19 to TRBJ1-2; TRBD1 matches 11 bases. This CDR3 comprises 12 residues. The V gene end was trimmed by 10 bases and the J gene end by 5 bases; junction bases not matched to a gene: 3. Germline CDR1 and CDR2: LNHDA and SQIVND (reference sequence). The CDR3 reads CAIGDRGYGYTF. CDR3 nucleotide sequence: TGTGCCATCGGGGACAGGGGGTATGGCTACACCTTC.

The V and J genes are TRBV19 and TRBJ1-2; the match to TRBD1 covers 7 bases. With V trimmed by 5 bases and J by 1 base, 7 bases remained unmatched. Germline CDR1 and CDR2: LNHDA and SQIVND (reference sequence). This CDR3 has 15 residues. CDR3 in DNA: TGTGCCAGTAGTGTGGGACAGACATTTAACTATGGCTACACCTTC. This encodes CASSVGQTFNYGYTF.

V and J are TRBV7-9 and TRBJ1-2; the match to TRBD1 covers 7 bases. Per the germline V gene, CDR1 is SEHNR and CDR2 is FQNEAQ (reference sequence). Unmatched junction bases numbered 15, after V lost 5 bases and J lost 6 bases. The CDR3 runs 16 residues. The CDR3 reads CASSPSYRGGGDGYTF. CDR3 coding DNA: TGTGCCAGCAGCCCCTCTTATAGAGGAGGGGGCGATGGCTACACCTTC.

The sample holds one count of this clone. V and J are TRBV27 and TRBJ2-1; no firm D call. Germline CDR1 is MNHEY and CDR2 is SMNVEV (reference sequence). CDR3 length: 16 residues. The DNA of the CDR3 is TGTGCTTCCTCAACGGCGGTGGGTATCAGTGGGTATGAGCAGTTCTTC. Its protein is CASSTAVGISGYEQFF.

V is TRBV30 and J is TRBJ1-2; no clear D. The CDR3 is made up of 13 amino acids. Trimming stripped 2 bases from V and 8 bases from J, with 15 bases between. The germline V gene encodes CDR1 GTSNPN and CDR2 SVGIG (reference sequence). The CDR3 loop is CAWSQRAHSGYTF. The CDR3 DNA sequence: TGTGCCTGGAGTCAGAGGGCCCACTCGGGCTACACCTTC.

The chain is built from TRBV9 and TRBJ2-5, with TRBD1 identical over 8 bases. V lost 0 bases and J lost 4; bases outside the gene matches: 8. CDR1 is SGDLS and CDR2 is YYNGEE in the germline V gene. This CDR3 has 16 amino acids. The CDR3 sequence: CASSVAPQGASETQYF. The CDR3 DNA reads TGTGCCAGCAGCGTAGCTCCCCAGGGGGCTTCAGAGACCCAGTACTTC.

This sequence joins TRBV9 and TRBJ2-5, with a possible D match to TRBD1 (6 bases). The CDR3 is 14 amino acids. V was cut by 3 bases and J by 1 base, with 10 bases left in between. CDR1 and CDR2 (germline): SGDLS, YYNGEE. In DNA, the CDR3 is TGTGCCAGCAGCGCTAGGGGGTCCCAAGAGACCCAGTACTTC. It codes for CASSARGSQETQYF.

The table lists this clone with a few counts. The CDR3 here is CASRGDSTANTGELFF. CDR3 bases: TGTGCCAGCAGAGGTGACAGTACGGCGAACACCGGGGAGCTGTTTTTT. This chain links TRBV2 with TRBJ2-2; tentative D call: TRBD1 (5 bases). CDR1 SNHLY and CDR2 FYNNEI come from the germline V gene. The V gene lost 6 bases and the J gene lost 0 bases, with 14 bases spanning the gap. The CDR3 sequence is 16 residues long. Looking up the rest from reference TRBV2 and TRBJ2-2 gives the full variable domain: EPEVTQTPSHQVTQMGQEVILRCVPISNHLYFYWYRQILGQKVEFLVSFYNNEISEKSEIFDDQFSVERPDGSNFTLKIRSTKLEDSAMYFCASRGDSTANTGELFFGEGSRLTVL.

The chain combines TRBV2 with TRBJ1-4; unclear D gene. V was clipped by 0 bases and J by 5 bases, with 7 bases between them. Germline V gene data show CDR1 as SNHLY and CDR2 as FYNNEI. The CDR3 is made up of 14 amino acids. The CDR3 here is CASSEAGRNEKLFF. The CDR3, as DNA: TGTGCCAGCAGTGAAGCCGGGAGAAATGAAAAACTGTTTTTT.